This T cell receptor (beta chain) was captured by sequencing in a study of blood T cells in healthy people across ages. Looking at the study overall: Per every two T cells, about one barcoded beta molecule was captured by template switching.

Healthy Russian Caucasian donors spanned ages 6 to 90 years. The extraction recovered at least 5 micrograms of total RNA per sample. Whole-study findings and limits: Compared with aged donors, long-lived donors showed fewer expanded clones, suggesting selection.

The length of the CDR3 is 16 residues. The trim removed 4 bases at V and 7 bases at J, leaving 10 bases unmatched. From germline, CDR1 is MNHNY and CDR2 SVGAGI (reference sequence). A J-beta primer mix and a sample-barcoded 5' primer were used in a second PCR of roughly 6 to 11 cycles. TCRdb reprocessed the 5' RACE reads via MiXCR and lists one record per CDR3 protein. This sample yields hundreds of thousands of distinct CDR3 sequences, of which 25% are seen a single time; roughly 9% belongs to the top ten. In this sample, this clonotype turned up a few times. The antigen is undetermined. These records were also assigned to another study, of T cells of mothers and their children.

Sequencing was done on a sample of blood. This clonotype originated in a boy aged 5-17 years in good health. The chain is built from TRBV6-6 and TRBJ2-5; 12 bases are a match to TRBD2. In DNA, the CDR3 is TGTGCCAGCAGTTTACTAGCGGGGGGTCCTCCGGGGACCCAGTACTTC. This translates into CASSLLAGGPPGTQYF.